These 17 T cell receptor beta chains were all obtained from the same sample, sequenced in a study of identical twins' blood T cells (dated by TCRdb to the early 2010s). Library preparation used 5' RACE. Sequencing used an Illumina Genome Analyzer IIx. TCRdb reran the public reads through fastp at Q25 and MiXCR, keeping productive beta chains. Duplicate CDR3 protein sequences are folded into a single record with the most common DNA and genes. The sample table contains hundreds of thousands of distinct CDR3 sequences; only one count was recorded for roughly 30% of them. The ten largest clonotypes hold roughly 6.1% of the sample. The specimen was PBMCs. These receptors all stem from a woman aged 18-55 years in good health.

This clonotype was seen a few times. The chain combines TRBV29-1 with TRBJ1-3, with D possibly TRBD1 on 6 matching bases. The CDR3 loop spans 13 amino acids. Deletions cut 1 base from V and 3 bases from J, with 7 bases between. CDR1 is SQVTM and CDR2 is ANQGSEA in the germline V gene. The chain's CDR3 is CSVEVQGGNTIYF. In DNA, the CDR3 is TGCAGCGTTGAAGTACAGGGTGGAAACACCATATATTTT. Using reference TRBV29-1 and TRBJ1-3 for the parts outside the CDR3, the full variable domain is SAVISQKPSRDICQRGTSLTIQCQVDSQVTMMFWYRQQPGQSLTLIATANQGSEATYESGFVIDKFPISRPNLTFSTLTVSNMSPEDSSIYLCSVEVQGGNTIYFGEGSWLTVV.

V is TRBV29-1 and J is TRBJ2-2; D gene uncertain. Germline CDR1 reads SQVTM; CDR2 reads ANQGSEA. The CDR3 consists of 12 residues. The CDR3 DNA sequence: TGCAGAGCACCTGGGAACACCGGGGAGCTGTTTTTT. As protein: CRAPGNTGELFF.

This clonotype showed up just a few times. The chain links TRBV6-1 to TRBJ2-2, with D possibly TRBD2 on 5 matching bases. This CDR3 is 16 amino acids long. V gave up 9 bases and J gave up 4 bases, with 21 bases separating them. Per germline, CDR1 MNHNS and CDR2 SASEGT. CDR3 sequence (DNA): TGTGCCAGTCTCCAAGGGAGAAGTAGGTTCACCGGGGAGCTGTTTTTT. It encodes CASLQGRSRFTGELFF.

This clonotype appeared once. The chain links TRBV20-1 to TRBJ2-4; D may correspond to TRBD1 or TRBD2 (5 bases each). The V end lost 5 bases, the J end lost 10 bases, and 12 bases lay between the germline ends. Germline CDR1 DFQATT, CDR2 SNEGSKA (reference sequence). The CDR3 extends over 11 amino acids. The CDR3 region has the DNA TGCAGTGCTGGGACGGATTCTATTCAGTACTTC. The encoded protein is CSAGTDSIQYF.

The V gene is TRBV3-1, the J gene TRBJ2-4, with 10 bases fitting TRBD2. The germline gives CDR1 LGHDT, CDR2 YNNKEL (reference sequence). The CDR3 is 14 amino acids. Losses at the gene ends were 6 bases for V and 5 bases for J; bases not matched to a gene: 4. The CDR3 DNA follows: TGTGCCAGCAGTCCGCTAGCGGGAGAAAACATTCAGTACTTC. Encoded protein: CASSPLAGENIQYF.

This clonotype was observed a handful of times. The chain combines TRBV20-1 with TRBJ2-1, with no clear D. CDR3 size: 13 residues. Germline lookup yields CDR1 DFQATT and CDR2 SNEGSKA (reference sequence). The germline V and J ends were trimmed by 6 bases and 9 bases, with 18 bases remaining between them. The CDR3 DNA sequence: TGCAGTGCCAAGGACCCGATACGGAGTGAGCAGTTCTTC. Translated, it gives CSAKDPIRSEQFF.

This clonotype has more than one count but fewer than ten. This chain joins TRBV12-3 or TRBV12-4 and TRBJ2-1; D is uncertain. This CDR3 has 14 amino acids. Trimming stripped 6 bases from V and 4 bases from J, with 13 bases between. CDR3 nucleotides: TGTGCCAGCAGCCACTATTCCAAGTACAATGAGCAGTTCTTC. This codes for CASSHYSKYNEQFF.

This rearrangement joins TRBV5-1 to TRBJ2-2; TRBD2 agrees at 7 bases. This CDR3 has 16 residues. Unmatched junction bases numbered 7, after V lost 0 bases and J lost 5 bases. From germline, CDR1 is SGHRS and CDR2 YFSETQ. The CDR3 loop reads CASSLDGTGGTGELFF. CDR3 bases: TGCGCCAGCAGCTTGGATGGGACGGGGGGTACCGGGGAGCTGTTTTTT.

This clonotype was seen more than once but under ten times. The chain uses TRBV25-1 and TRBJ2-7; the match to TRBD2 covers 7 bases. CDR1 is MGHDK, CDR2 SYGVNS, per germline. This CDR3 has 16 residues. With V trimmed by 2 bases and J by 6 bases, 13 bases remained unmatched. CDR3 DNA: TGTGCCAGCAGTGAACATGGCCTAGCGGCCTCCGGCGAGCAGTACTTC. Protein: CASSEHGLAASGEQYF.

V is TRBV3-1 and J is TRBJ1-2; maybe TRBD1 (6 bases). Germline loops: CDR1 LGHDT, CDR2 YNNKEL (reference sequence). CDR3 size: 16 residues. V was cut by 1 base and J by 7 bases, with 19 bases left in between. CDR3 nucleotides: TGTGCCAGCAGCCAAGTCGGAATACAGGGAATGAGTGGCTACACCTTC. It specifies CASSQVGIQGMSGYTF.

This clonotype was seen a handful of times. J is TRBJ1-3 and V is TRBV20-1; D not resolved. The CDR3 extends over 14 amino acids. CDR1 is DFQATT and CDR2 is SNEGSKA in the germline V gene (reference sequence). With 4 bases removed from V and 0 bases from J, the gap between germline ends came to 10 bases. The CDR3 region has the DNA TGCAGTGCTACCGCAGGATCCTCTGGAAACACCATATATTTT. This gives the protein CSATAGSSGNTIYF.

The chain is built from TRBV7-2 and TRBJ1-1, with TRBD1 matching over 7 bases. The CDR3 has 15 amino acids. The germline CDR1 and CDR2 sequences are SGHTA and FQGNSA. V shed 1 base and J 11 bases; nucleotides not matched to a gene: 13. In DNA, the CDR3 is TGTGCCAGCAGCTTAGTGATGGGGGGACAGCATGGGGCTTTCTTT. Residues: CASSLVMGGQHGAFF. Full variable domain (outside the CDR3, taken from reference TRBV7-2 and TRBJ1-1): GAGVSQSPSNKVTEKGKDVELRCDPISGHTALYWYRQSLGQGLEFLIYFQGNSAPDKSGLPSDRFSAERTGGSVSTLTIQRTQQEDSAVYLCASSLVMGGQHGAFFGQGTRLTVV.

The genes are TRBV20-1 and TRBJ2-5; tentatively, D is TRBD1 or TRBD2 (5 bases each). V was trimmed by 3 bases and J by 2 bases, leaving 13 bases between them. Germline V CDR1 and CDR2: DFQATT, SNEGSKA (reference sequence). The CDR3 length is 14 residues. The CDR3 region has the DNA TGCAGTGCTAGCGGCAGGGAGACGCAAGAGACCCAGTACTTC. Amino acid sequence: CSASGRETQETQYF.

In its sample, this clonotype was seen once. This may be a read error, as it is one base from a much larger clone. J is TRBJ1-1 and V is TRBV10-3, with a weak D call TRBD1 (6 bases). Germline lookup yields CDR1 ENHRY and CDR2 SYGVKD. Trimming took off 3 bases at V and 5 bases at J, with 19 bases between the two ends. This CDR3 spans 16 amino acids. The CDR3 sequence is CAISDLHGGQRTEAFF. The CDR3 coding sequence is TGTGCCATCAGTGACTTGCACGGGGGGCAGAGGACTGAAGCTTTCTTT.

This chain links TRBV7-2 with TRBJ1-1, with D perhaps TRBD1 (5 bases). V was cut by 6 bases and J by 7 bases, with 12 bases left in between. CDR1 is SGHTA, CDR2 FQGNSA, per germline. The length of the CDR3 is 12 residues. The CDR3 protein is CASSRQRVEAFF. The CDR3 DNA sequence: TGTGCCAGCAGTCGACAGCGGGTTGAAGCTTTCTTT.

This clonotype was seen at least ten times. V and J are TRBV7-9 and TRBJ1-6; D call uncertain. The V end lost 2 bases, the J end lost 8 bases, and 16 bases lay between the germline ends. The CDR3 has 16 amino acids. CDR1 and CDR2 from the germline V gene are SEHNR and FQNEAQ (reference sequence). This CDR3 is CASSLPPGSADSPLHF. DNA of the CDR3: TGTGCCAGCAGCTTACCGCCGGGCAGCGCAGATTCACCCCTCCACTTT.

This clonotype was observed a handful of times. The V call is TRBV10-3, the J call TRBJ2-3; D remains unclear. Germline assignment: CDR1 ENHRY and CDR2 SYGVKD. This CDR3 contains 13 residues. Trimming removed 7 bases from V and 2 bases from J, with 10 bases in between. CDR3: CAINDGFTDTQYF. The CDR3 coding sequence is TGTGCCATCAATGACGGATTCACAGATACGCAGTATTTT.